This record covers a single T cell receptor beta chain. Its antigen remains unknown. The data derive from a study of cytomegalovirus exposure and HLA in healthy donors. Study context: In a later analysis, it was reported that the roughly 130 validation repertoires had been produced on the same platform as the 690 or so repertoires belonging to the first cohort. Points from the study as a whole: The study labeled 180 or so TCR beta chains cytomegalovirus-associated. Rarity characterized most TCR sequences, yet some public TCRs appeared in many donors. The CMV antigen specificity of three CMV-associated chains was confirmed through in vitro analysis.

Germline values: CDR1 PRHDT, CDR2 FYEKMQ (reference sequence). V was shortened by 3 bases and J by 2 bases, with 13 bases between the two germline ends. The CDR3 contains 15 residues. The assay was immunoSEQ multiplex PCR, and TCRdb's table has in-frame clones only and misses some. Among approximately 270,000 clones, roughly 84% were seen once, and the ten largest hold 12%. The chain is built from TRBV13 and TRBJ2-5; D possibly corresponds to TRBD2 (5 bases). The sequenced sample consisted of PBMCs. The sequence was obtained from a young man in good health and CMV-seropositive. The CDR3 DNA is TGTGCCAGCAGCTTTCCGGGGTCCGGACAAGAGACCCAGTACTTC. Translated: CASSFPGSGQETQYF.